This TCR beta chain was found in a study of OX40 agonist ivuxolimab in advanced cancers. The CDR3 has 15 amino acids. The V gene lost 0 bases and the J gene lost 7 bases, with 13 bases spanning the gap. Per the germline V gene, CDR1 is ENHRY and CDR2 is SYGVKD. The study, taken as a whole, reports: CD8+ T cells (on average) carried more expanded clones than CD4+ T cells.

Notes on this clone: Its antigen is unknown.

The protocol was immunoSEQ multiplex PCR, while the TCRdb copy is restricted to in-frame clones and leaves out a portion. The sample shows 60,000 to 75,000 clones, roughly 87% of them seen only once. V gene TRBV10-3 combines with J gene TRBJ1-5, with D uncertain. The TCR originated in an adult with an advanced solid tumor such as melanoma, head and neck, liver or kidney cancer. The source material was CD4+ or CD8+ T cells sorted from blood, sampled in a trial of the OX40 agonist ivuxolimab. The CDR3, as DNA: TGTGCCATCAGTGAGTCATCGGTTGCGGACCAGCCCCAGCATTTT. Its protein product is CAISESSVADQPQHF.